The clone carrying this T cell receptor beta chain was seen only a few times. Its antigen remains unknown. This record belongs to a study of identical twins. Study results and limitations: Reduced insertions were recorded for abundant cord blood beta clonotypes, with no such pattern in memory repertoires.

MiXCR was run by TCRdb on the 5' RACE reads, yielding one entry per CDR3 protein. This sample has some 500,000 distinct CDR3 sequences; approximately 9.6% occur once, and the top ten carry roughly 3%. Germline V CDR1 and CDR2: LNHDA, SQIVND (reference sequence). Trimming took 5 bases from V and 9 from J, leaving 14 bases between them. The CDR3 runs to 13 residues. The data also belong to a second study, concerning yellow fever vaccine responses in identical twins.

The genes are TRBV19 and TRBJ2-1; D gene unclear. The receptor was derived from a woman under 30 in good health. The specimen sequenced was PBMCs. Here the CDR3 DNA reads TGTGCCAGTAGTCCTGCGGCTATAGGTGAGCAGTTCTTC. It codes for CASSPAAIGEQFF.